This T cell receptor (beta chain) was sequenced in a study of T cell responses to AZD1222 COVID-19 vaccine. For the study at large: Second-dose intervals of approximately 4 or approximately 12 weeks were pooled.

There are 13 residues in the CDR3. The germline gives CDR1 MNHEY, CDR2 SVGAGI. Trimming cost V 6 bases and J 1 base, with 9 bases left between them. The assay was immunoSEQ multiplex PCR, and TCRdb's table has in-frame clones only and misses some. The sample includes 120,000 or so clones, approximately 85% of them seen just once. Regarding this clone: Its antigen is unknown.

Findings of the study overall: Among the donors, most were white British and more were female, and clonal diversity was possibly underestimated.

V usage is TRBV6-5 and J usage is TRBJ1-2; D is possibly TRBD1 (5 bases). This sequence originates from an adult in good health. The sample consisted of peripheral blood, taken on day 0 of AZD1222 vaccination. CDR3 sequence (DNA): TGTGCCAGCAGGCAGGGCGTTAACTATGGCTACACCTTC. Its protein is CASRQGVNYGYTF.